The 31 T cell receptor beta chains below come from one sample, sequenced in a study of T cell repertoires in cytomegalovirus infection. MiXCR was run by TCRdb on the reads, yielding one entry per CDR3 protein. The sample consists of approximately 490,000 distinct CDR3 sequences, approximately 11% of them appearing once. Sequencing used PBMCs. All receptors come from a human donor in good health (CMV status not recorded). Some clones in this sample may be carry-over from other donors' samples.

The chain recombines TRBV24-1 with TRBJ2-6; 7 bases are a match to TRBD2. Germline values: CDR1 KGHDR, CDR2 SFDVKD. Germline trimming cut 4 bases from V and 2 bases from J; bases unmatched to any gene: 1. There are 15 residues in the CDR3. The CDR3, as DNA: TGTGCCACCAGTGAGGGGGGGGCTGGGGCCAACGTCCTGACTTTC. This translates into CATSEGGAGANVLTF.

The table lists this clonotype with many counts. This chain connects TRBV19 to TRBJ2-1; 10 bases are a match to TRBD2. CDR1 is LNHDA, CDR2 SQIVND, per germline (reference sequence). J was trimmed by 2 bases and V by 6 bases; bases with no gene match: 4. There are 15 residues in the CDR3. CDR3 loop: CASSGLAAAYNEQFF. The CDR3 DNA follows: TGTGCCAGTAGCGGACTAGCGGCGGCCTACAATGAGCAGTTCTTC.

This clonotype was seen repeatedly, ten times or more. The rearrangement joins TRBV20-1 to TRBJ2-1; D gene uncertain. Trimming took off 3 bases at V and 8 bases at J, with 17 bases between the two ends. The CDR3 loop spans 14 amino acids. In germline, CDR1 is DFQATT, CDR2 SNEGSKA (reference sequence). CDR3 sequence (DNA): TGCAGTGCTAGCGGCGGTCCGTCGGCGGATGAGCAGTTCTTC. It translates to CSASGGPSADEQFF.

The V call is TRBV2, the J call TRBJ2-1, with a weak D call TRBD1 (5 bases). The germline V and J ends were trimmed by 0 bases and 9 bases, with 9 bases remaining between them. The CDR3 consists of 13 residues. Germline V gene data show CDR1 as SNHLY and CDR2 as FYNNEI. CDR3 loop: CASSEAPRVEQFF. The CDR3 nucleotides are TGTGCCAGCAGTGAAGCCCCCAGGGTTGAGCAGTTCTTC. The full variable domain, completed using reference TRBV2 and TRBJ2-1, is EPEVTQTPSHQVTQMGQEVILRCVPISNHLYFYWYRQILGQKVEFLVSFYNNEISEKSEIFDDQFSVERPDGSNFTLKIRSTKLEDSAMYFCASSEAPRVEQFFGPGTRLTVL.

This clonotype was observed at least ten times. The CDR3, as DNA: TGTGCCAGCAGCTCGTTCCGACTAGCGGGGAACCAAGAGACCCAGTACTTC. Protein product: CASSSFRLAGNQETQYF. The chain carries TRBV7-8 and TRBJ2-5, with TRBD2 matching over 11 bases. The CDR3 contains 17 residues. Germline trimming cut 4 bases from V and 0 bases from J; bases unmatched to any gene: 7. Germline CDR1 is SGHVS and CDR2 is FQNEAQ.

The V and J genes are TRBV28 and TRBJ2-7; TRBD1 is a possible D gene (5 bases). V shed 2 bases and J shed 9 bases, with 17 bases lying between them. The CDR3 contains 14 residues. Per germline, CDR1 MDHEN and CDR2 SYDVKM. CDR3 nucleotide sequence: TGTGCCAGCAGTTTAGCAAGCAGGGCCTTGGGGCAGTACTTC. Protein product: CASSLASRALGQYF.

This clonotype was seen ten or more times. This chain connects TRBV28 to TRBJ1-2; D remains ambiguous. Germline V gene lookup returns CDR1 MDHEN and CDR2 SYDVKM. Trimming took off 3 bases at V and 5 bases at J, with 7 bases between the two ends. The CDR3 covers 12 residues. CDR3 bases: TGTGCCAGCAGTTTTTCAACTTATGGCTACACCTTC. It encodes CASSFSTYGYTF.

This clonotype was counted many times. V gene TRBV7-8 combines with J gene TRBJ1-1; D remains unclear. Trimming took 6 bases from V and 6 from J, leaving 23 bases between them. This CDR3 region has 16 residues. Germline-derived CDR1 and CDR2 are SGHVS and FQNEAQ. The CDR3, as DNA: TGTGCCAGCAGACCCCCGGTCAACATCGACATCGCTGAAGCTTTCTTT. Translated: CASRPPVNIDIAEAFF.

This clonotype was seen a handful of times. This chain uses TRBV10-3 with TRBJ2-2; 8 nucleotides align to TRBD1. The CDR3 covers 15 residues. The germline V gene encodes CDR1 ENHRY and CDR2 SYGVKD. J gave up 1 base and V 8 bases, and 6 bases lay outside the gene matches. As DNA, the CDR3 is TGTGCCATCGGGGGACAGGAAAAGAACACCGGGGAGCTGTTTTTT. It encodes CAIGGQEKNTGELFF.

The chain recombines TRBV11-2 with TRBJ2-3, with 10 bases identical to TRBD2. Trimming at V came to 5 bases and at J to 3 bases, leaving 8 bases not matched to a gene. The germline CDR1 and CDR2 sequences are SGHAT and FQNNGV. The CDR3 extends over 16 amino acids. CDR3 DNA sequence: TGTGCCAGCAGCCGATTAAGCGGGGGGGGTACAGATACGCAGTATTTT. Protein product: CASSRLSGGGTDTQYF.

Comments on this clonotype: Mismatch with germline at one junction end may stem from a read error. The CDR3: CGSRDAEQYF. The CDR3 bases are TGTGGCAGCAGGGACGCCGAGCAGTACTTC. The V gene is TRBV6-8, the J gene TRBJ2-7; D is possibly TRBD1 or TRBD2 (5 bases each). The CDR3 contains 10 residues. Germline V gives CDR1 MNHGY, CDR2 SAAAGT.

V and J are TRBV3-1 and TRBJ1-3; D gene unclear. Germline values: CDR1 LGHDT, CDR2 YNNKEL (reference sequence). Between the trimmed V and J ends, which lost 4 bases and 6 bases, there was a span of 13 bases. CDR3 length equals 14 residues. CDR3 sequence (DNA): TGTGCCAGCAGCCTAAGAGCGACCCTAAACACCATATATTTT. It translates to CASSLRATLNTIYF.

The chain employs TRBV29-1 and TRBJ2-5; D possibly corresponds to TRBD1 (5 bases). The CDR3 is 13 amino acids. The germline CDR1 and CDR2 sequences are SQVTM and ANQGSEA. Between the trimmed V and J ends, which lost 2 bases and 7 bases, there was a span of 14 bases. CDR3 sequence (DNA): TGCAGCGTTGAATTCGCCAACCAGGGGACCCAGTACTTC. This gives the protein CSVEFANQGTQYF.

This clonotype was picked up a small number of times. The rearrangement links TRBV12-3 or TRBV12-4 to TRBJ1-1; maybe TRBD1 (6 bases). The V end lost 3 bases, the J end lost 1 base, and 9 bases lay between the germline ends. CDR3 length: 14 residues. This CDR3 is CASSFPTGNTEAFF. CDR3 coding DNA: TGTGCCAGCAGTTTCCCGACAGGGAACACTGAAGCTTTCTTT.

Many counts were recorded for this clonotype. The chain uses TRBV12-3 or TRBV12-4 and TRBJ2-7; possibly TRBD2 for D (6 bases). The CDR3 is made up of 11 amino acids. With 6 bases removed from V and 11 bases from J, the gap between germline ends came to 14 bases. The CDR3 DNA follows: TGTGCCAGCAGACTCTGGGGGGAGGAGTACTTC. As protein: CASRLWGEEYF.

This clonotype was observed at least ten times. J is TRBJ2-1 and V is TRBV7-8, with a tentative D call TRBD2 (6 bases). CDR3 length: 15 residues. Germline V CDR1 and CDR2: SGHVS, FQNEAQ. V dropped 1 base and J dropped 10 bases, with 17 bases sitting between them. The DNA for the CDR3 is TGTGCCAGCAGCTTAGGGGTCCCGGAGGGAGACGAGCAGTTCTTC. Its translation: CASSLGVPEGDEQFF.

This clonotype was recorded at least ten times. This chain links TRBV6-2 or TRBV6-3 with TRBJ2-7; 10 bases fit TRBD2. The CDR3 runs to 15 residues. Germline V gives CDR1 MNHEY, CDR2 SVGEGT. The ends lost 5 bases at V and 4 bases at J; junction bases unmatched: 8. The CDR3 sequence is CASSPSGLASYEQYF. The DNA of the CDR3 is TGTGCCAGCAGTCCCTCGGGACTAGCGAGTTACGAGCAGTACTTC.

This clonotype was counted between two and nine times. The chain combines TRBV2 with TRBJ2-1, with 10 bases identical to TRBD2. The CDR3 consists of 12 residues. The germline V gene encodes CDR1 SNHLY and CDR2 FYNNEI. V dropped 8 bases and J dropped 9; count of bases not matched to a gene: 4. This chain's CDR3 is CASASGSGEQFF. The CDR3 region has the DNA TGTGCCAGCGCTAGCGGGAGTGGTGAGCAGTTCTTC.

This clonotype came up many times. The chain recombines TRBV12-5 with TRBJ2-2; D uncertain. The CDR3 covers 13 residues. The V gene lost 3 bases and the J gene lost 4 bases, with 6 bases spanning the gap. The germline CDR1 and CDR2 sequences are LGHNT and FRNRAP. Here the CDR3 DNA reads TGTGCTAGTGGTTTCGGCTTCACCGGGGAGCTGTTTTTT. It specifies CASGFGFTGELFF.

This clonotype was recorded many times. Here the CDR3 reads CASSLATSGYSYNEQFF. The CDR3 region has the DNA TGTGCCAGCAGCTTAGCTACTAGCGGTTATTCCTACAATGAGCAGTTCTTC. This chain uses TRBV11-2 with TRBJ2-1; 8 nucleotides agree with TRBD2. Germline V CDR1 and CDR2: SGHAT, FQNNGV. This CDR3 contains 17 residues. Germline trimming cut 1 base from V and 1 base from J; bases unmatched to any gene: 6.

The chain couples TRBV4-2 to TRBJ2-1, with a tentative D call TRBD1 (6 bases). The CDR3 runs to 15 residues. Germline values: CDR1 LGHNA, CDR2 YNFKEQ. The ends were cut back, 4 bases at V and 9 bases at J, with 19 bases in the middle. The DNA of the CDR3 is TGTGCCAGCAGCCCGGAACCCCACAGGGCCAGTGAGCAGTTCTTC. Translated: CASSPEPHRASEQFF.

This clonotype was picked up many times. The chain recombines TRBV20-1 with TRBJ2-5, with D tentatively TRBD2 (5 bases). Between the trimmed V and J ends, which lost 3 bases and 5 bases, there was a span of 13 bases. CDR1 and CDR2 from the germline V gene are DFQATT and SNEGSKA (reference sequence). This CDR3 region has 13 residues. CDR3 coding DNA: TGCAGTGCTAGGGCCTACTGGAGGGAGACCCAGTACTTC. It translates to CSARAYWRETQYF.

In its sample, this clonotype was seen many times. The chain uses TRBV7-8 and TRBJ2-1, with TRBD2 as a possible D gene (6 bases). V was pared by 3 bases and J by 3 bases, with 15 bases between. This CDR3 is built from 16 residues. The V gene's germline CDR1 is SGHVS and CDR2 FQNEAQ. DNA for the CDR3: TGTGCCAGCAGCTTCCAGAGATTCGGGGGCTACAATGAGCAGTTCTTC. It specifies CASSFQRFGGYNEQFF.

This clonotype has a handful of counts. The chain is built from TRBV20-1 and TRBJ1-4, with D tentatively TRBD1 (5 bases). This CDR3 has 13 residues. Germline V CDR1 and CDR2: DFQATT, SNEGSKA (reference sequence). The V and J ends lost 4 bases and 8 bases respectively, with 14 bases between them. The CDR3 sequence: CSATLGVEEKLFF. CDR3 DNA sequence: TGCAGTGCTACGTTAGGGGTAGAGGAAAAACTGTTTTTT.

This clonotype was observed many times. This chain connects TRBV5-1 to TRBJ2-1; D is unclear. CDR1 SGHRS and CDR2 YFSETQ come from the germline V gene. The CDR3 loop spans 14 amino acids. The ends were cut back, 4 bases at V and 4 bases at J, with 12 bases in the middle. The CDR3 loop reads CASSLGLEYNEQFF. CDR3 in DNA: TGCGCCAGCAGCCTAGGGCTAGAGTACAATGAGCAGTTCTTC.

This clonotype turned up a few times. The chain employs TRBV5-1 and TRBJ2-5; D is perhaps TRBD1 or TRBD2 (5 bases each). Germline V gives CDR1 SGHRS, CDR2 YFSETQ. The CDR3 length is 13 residues. V lost 4 bases and J 1 base, leaving 8 bases between the germline ends. The CDR3 nucleotides read TGCGCCAGCAGCGAAGGGACCCAAGAGACCCAGTACTTC. Residues: CASSEGTQETQYF.

This clonotype was recorded a few times. The rearrangement links TRBV6-2 or TRBV6-3 to TRBJ2-5; D assignment may be TRBD1 or TRBD2 (5 bases each). Germline-derived CDR1 and CDR2 are MNHEY and SVGEGT. The CDR3 extends over 14 amino acids. V lost 7 bases, J lost 3 bases, and 15 bases lay in between. CDR3 DNA sequence: TGTGCCAGCACCGCGAGGGGAAGAGAAGAGACCCAGTACTTC. It is translated as CASTARGREETQYF.

This clonotype has more than one count but fewer than ten. The rearrangement uses TRBV20-1 and TRBJ1-1; possibly TRBD1 for D (5 bases). CDR3 length: 13 residues. V lost 3 bases and J 5 bases, leaving 13 bases between the germline ends. The germline V gene has CDR1 DFQATT and CDR2 SNEGSKA (reference sequence). The CDR3 loop is CSASRGWGTEAFF. Here the CDR3 DNA reads TGCAGTGCTAGTCGCGGCTGGGGGACTGAAGCTTTCTTT.

This clonotype was counted ten times or more. The chain has TRBV10-3 and TRBJ2-1; TRBD1 aligns across 9 bases. The germline gives CDR1 ENHRY, CDR2 SYGVKD. This CDR3 has 15 residues. Trimming removed 5 bases from V and 1 base from J; junction bases left unmatched: 3. The chain's CDR3 is CAISSGTGSYNEQFF. The CDR3 DNA reads as TGTGCCATCAGTTCCGGGACAGGGTCCTACAATGAGCAGTTCTTC.

The V call is TRBV20-1, the J call TRBJ1-5, with 9 bases matching TRBD1. The CDR3 sequence is 14 residues long. Trimming cost V 2 bases and J 5 bases; bases outside gene matches: 4. Per germline, CDR1 DFQATT and CDR2 SNEGSKA (reference sequence). This CDR3 reads CSARPGQGHQPQHF. The CDR3, as DNA: TGCAGTGCTAGACCGGGACAGGGACATCAGCCCCAGCATTTT.

This clonotype has a count of ten or more. V and J are TRBV6-5 and TRBJ2-3, with D perhaps TRBD2 (7 bases). The germline CDR1 and CDR2 sequences are MNHEY and SVGAGI. V was cut by 6 bases and J by 0 bases, with 19 bases left in between. There are 17 residues in the CDR3. CDR3 protein: CASSLSWGGRSTDTQYF. Here the CDR3 DNA reads TGTGCCAGCAGCCTCTCATGGGGGGGCCGTAGCACAGATACGCAGTATTTT.